This T cell receptor beta chain was sequenced for a study of OX40 agonist ivuxolimab in advanced cancers. General study points: Low normalized clonal expansion also occurred in some nonresponding patients.

For this clone: Its target is unknown. A junction boundary mismatches the germline segment, possibly from a read error.

This CDR3 is 11 amino acids long. Germline-derived CDR1 and CDR2 are KGHSH and LQKENI. The method was immunoSEQ multiplex PCR; TCRdb's version includes in-frame clones alone and lacks a portion of them. Of approximately 50,000 clones in the sample, almost 90% were seen once. The source is an adult with an advanced solid tumor such as melanoma, head and neck, liver or kidney cancer. The specimen comprised CD4+ or CD8+ T cells sorted from blood, sampled in a trial of the OX40 agonist ivuxolimab. The chain uses TRBV18 and TRBJ2-5; no reliable D call. Written as DNA, the CDR3 is TGTGCCAGCTCACCCCAAAAGACCCAGTACTTC. Its protein is CASSPQKTQYF.